The sequence of this T cell receptor (beta chain) was determined in a study of shared clonotypes between healthy human individuals. The wider study: Used for every donor were three CD4 naive, three CD4 memory, two CD8 naive and one CD8 memory plate.

As concerns this clone: Its antigen is currently unknown.

Study-wide findings and caveats: Sampling covered nothing but blood. Tissue TCR repertoires likely differ from those found in blood. Large depth notwithstanding, sorted-subset sequencing proved incomplete by rarefaction.

Researchers divided each subset's genomic DNA evenly across several immunoSEQ plates. Clones were sequenced by immunoSEQ multiplex PCR, and TCRdb holds only the in-frame ones, with some missing. Of 500,000 to 550,000 clones listed, about 96% are singletons. Sequencing input: naive CD4+ T cells sorted from blood. Subset in this sample: CD45RA+ positively selected. This clonotype originated in a woman in her 30s in good health.

CDR3 sequence reads: CASSDDQNEKLFF. CDR3 bases: TGTGCCAGCAGTGACGACCAAAATGAAAAACTGTTTTTT. This chain links TRBV2 with TRBJ1-4; D is ambiguous. Trimming pared 3 bases from V and 5 bases from J, leaving 7 bases between. In germline, CDR1 is SNHLY, CDR2 FYNNEI. The CDR3 is 13 amino acids.